A single sample gave rise to the 27 T cell receptor beta chains below, sequenced in a study of T cell repertoires in cytomegalovirus infection. TCRdb passed the reads through MiXCR, listing each CDR3 protein once. Seen here are about 600,000 distinct CDR3 sequences, about 24% observed once, and the top ten hold 8%. Material: CD8+ T cells from PBMCs. These receptors were taken from a human donor in good health (CMV status not recorded). Some clones in this sample may be carry-over from other donors' samples.

This clonotype was observed a handful of times. The chain combines TRBV20-1 with TRBJ2-2; 7 nucleotides agree with TRBD1. Looked up from germline, CDR1 is DFQATT and CDR2 is SNEGSKA (reference sequence). The CDR3 runs to 14 residues. V lost 0 bases and J lost 5; bases outside the gene matches: 3. The CDR3: CSARDIQGTGELFF. The CDR3 coding sequence is TGCAGTGCTAGAGATATACAGGGGACCGGGGAGCTGTTTTTT.

This clonotype occurred many times. The rearrangement links TRBV7-6 to TRBJ2-1; 13 bases line up with TRBD2. Germline CDR1 reads SGHVS; CDR2 reads FNYEAQ. V was pared by 3 bases and J by 7 bases, with 9 bases of the junction left unmatched. This CDR3 is built from 17 residues. CDR3 residues: CASSLGTSGALNNEQFF. Written as DNA, the CDR3 is TGTGCCAGCAGCTTGGGGACTAGCGGGGCCCTGAATAATGAGCAGTTCTTC.

V usage is TRBV7-9 and J usage is TRBJ1-1; 8 nucleotides agree with TRBD1. The germline gives CDR1 SEHNR, CDR2 FQNEAQ (reference sequence). Trimming at V came to 7 bases and at J to 10 bases, leaving 8 bases not matched to a gene. There are 12 residues in the CDR3. CDR3 DNA: TGTGCCAGCACCGGGACAGGTGGGTCAGCTTTCTTT. This sequence encodes CASTGTGGSAFF.

This clonotype appeared a few times. This chain connects TRBV7-4 to TRBJ1-4, with a possible D match to TRBD1 (5 bases). CDR3 length equals 13 residues. Trimming cost V 5 bases and J 8 bases, with 12 bases left between them. CDR1 SGHVT and CDR2 SQSDAQ come from the germline V gene. The CDR3 spells CASSSRGEEKLFF. The CDR3 nucleotides are TGTGCCAGCAGCAGCAGAGGGGAAGAAAAACTGTTTTTT.

This clonotype was counted only a few times. The V gene is TRBV19, the J gene TRBJ1-1; D is possibly TRBD1 (6 bases). The CDR3 is 12 residues long. Germline assignment: CDR1 LNHDA and CDR2 SQIVND (reference sequence). Trimming removed 3 bases from V and 5 bases from J, with 7 bases in between. The CDR3 DNA follows: TGTGCCAGTAGTATTGGACAGACTGAAGCTTTCTTT. It codes for CASSIGQTEAFF.

This clonotype has more than one count but fewer than ten. This chain joins TRBV6-6 and TRBJ2-2; D remains unclear. This CDR3 is built from 15 residues. The germline V and J ends were trimmed by 2 bases and 2 bases, with 9 bases remaining between them. Looked up from germline, CDR1 is MNHNY and CDR2 is SVGAGI (reference sequence). The CDR3 protein is CASSYTAINTGELFF. The CDR3 bases are TGTGCCAGCAGTTACACCGCGATAAACACCGGGGAGCTGTTTTTT.

In nucleotides, the CDR3 is TGTGCCAGCCTCGAGGTGGGCAGTTTCTCTGGGGCCAACGTCCTGACTTTC. Residues: CASLEVGSFSGANVLTF. The chain employs TRBV5-3 and TRBJ2-6, with no clear D. TRBV5-3 counts as an open reading frame of uncertain function. The CDR3 sequence is 17 residues long. V lost 8 bases and J 0 bases, leaving 18 bases between the germline ends.

This rearrangement joins TRBV12-3 or TRBV12-4 to TRBJ2-2; possibly TRBD2 for D (5 bases). Trimming took off 2 bases at V and 7 bases at J, with 11 bases between the two ends. The CDR3 covers 14 residues. The CDR3: CASSLWGVDGELFF. The DNA for the CDR3 is TGTGCCAGCAGTTTATGGGGAGTTGACGGGGAGCTGTTTTTT.

The chain is built from TRBV7-9 and TRBJ2-7, with TRBD1 matching over 7 bases. Germline CDR1 and CDR2: SEHNR and FQNEAQ (reference sequence). The length of the CDR3 is 17 residues. The V segment lost 5 bases and the J segment 1 base; nucleotides outside the gene matches: 14. This chain's CDR3 is CASSPGARDSRSYEQYF. The CDR3 DNA reads as TGTGCCAGCAGCCCCGGGGCCCGGGACAGTAGGTCCTACGAGCAGTACTTC.

J is TRBJ1-1 and V is TRBV7-9; 9 bases agree with TRBD1. Germline V gene data show CDR1 as SEHNR and CDR2 as FQNEAQ (reference sequence). V lost 6 bases, J lost 2 bases, and 7 bases stayed unmatched. The CDR3 loop spans 15 amino acids. The CDR3 bases are TGTGCCAGCAGATCTCCGACAGGGGGAAACACTGAAGCTTTCTTT. Its translation: CASRSPTGGNTEAFF.

The V and J genes are TRBV20-1 and TRBJ2-5; 10 nucleotides align to TRBD2. The germline CDR1 and CDR2 sequences are DFQATT and SNEGSKA (reference sequence). Trimming took 0 bases from V and 2 from J; bases not matched to a gene: 9. CDR3 length: 17 amino acids. The CDR3 sequence is CSARDYGLAGVQETQYF. DNA of the CDR3: TGCAGTGCTAGAGATTACGGTCTAGCGGGGGTTCAAGAGACCCAGTACTTC.

On this clonotype itself: This may come from a read error, since a much larger clone is one base off. The chain recombines TRBV6-6 with TRBJ2-3, with D possibly being TRBD1 (5 bases). The germline V gene encodes CDR1 MNHNY and CDR2 SVGAGI (reference sequence). This CDR3 is built from 17 residues. Trimming pared 6 bases from V and 3 bases from J, leaving 22 bases between. The CDR3 DNA is TGTGCCAGCAGCGACGCTGCGTGGGGCGATAAAACAGATACGCAGTATTTT. As protein: CASSDAAWGDKTDTQYF.

This clonotype was seen ten or more times. This chain joins TRBV7-9 and TRBJ2-1; D possibly corresponds to TRBD1 (5 bases). CDR1 is SEHNR and CDR2 is FQNEAQ in the germline V gene (reference sequence). This CDR3 comprises 15 residues. V lost 5 bases to trimming and J lost 0 bases, with 11 bases between them. CDR3 DNA: TGTGCCAGCAGCCCACAGGCAAGCTCCTACAATGAGCAGTTCTTC. Its translation is CASSPQASSYNEQFF.

This clonotype came up many times. The chain links TRBV12-3 or TRBV12-4 to TRBJ2-3; D is perhaps TRBD2 (5 bases). The ends were cut back, 5 bases at V and 7 bases at J, with 7 bases in the middle. The CDR3 is made up of 11 amino acids. The CDR3 loop reads CASSEGNTQYF. In nucleotides, the CDR3 is TGTGCCAGCAGTGAGGGCAATACGCAGTATTTT.

This clonotype was seen more than once but under ten times. The chain has TRBV13 and TRBJ2-1, with D possibly matching TRBD1 (6 bases). CDR1 and CDR2 from the germline V gene are PRHDT and FYEKMQ (reference sequence). V was trimmed by 6 bases and J by 5 bases, leaving 11 bases between them. The CDR3 is 13 residues long. CDR3: CASSEGGNNEQFF. Written as DNA, the CDR3 is TGTGCCAGCAGTGAAGGGGGAAACAATGAGCAGTTCTTC.

The gene calls are TRBV2 and TRBJ1-1, with a possible D match to TRBD1 (6 bases). Trimming cost V 6 bases and J 4 bases, with 15 bases left between them. Looked up from germline, CDR1 is SNHLY and CDR2 is FYNNEI. The CDR3 consists of 14 residues. CDR3 loop: CASSPGGASTEAFF. For the CDR3, the DNA is TGTGCCAGCAGCCCCGGGGGGGCGAGCACTGAAGCTTTCTTT.

This clonotype was observed a single time. The genes are TRBV7-3 and TRBJ2-1, with 12 positions matching TRBD2. Germline CDR1 reads SGHTA; CDR2 reads FQGTGA. There are 16 residues in the CDR3. After removal of 4 bases from V and 3 bases from J, the junction contained 4 bases not matched to a gene. This CDR3 is CASSSSGGVFYNEQFF. The CDR3 coding sequence is TGTGCCAGCAGCTCTAGCGGGGGGGTTTTCTACAATGAGCAGTTCTTC. Combining the CDR3 with reference TRBV7-3 and TRBJ2-1 gives the whole variable domain GAGVSQTPSNKVTEKGKYVELRCDPISGHTALYWYRQSLGQGPEFLIYFQGTGAADDSGLPNDRFFAVRPEGSVSTLKIQRTERGDSAVYLCASSSSGGVFYNEQFFGPGTRLTVL.

The chain carries TRBV12-5 and TRBJ2-1; no firm D call. The germline CDR1 and CDR2 sequences are LGHNT and FRNRAP. The CDR3 contains 12 residues. Trimming left V 6 bases short and J 4 bases short, with 7 bases between. The CDR3 is CASGPRYNEQFF. Written as DNA, the CDR3 is TGTGCTAGTGGCCCCCGTTACAATGAGCAGTTCTTC.

J is TRBJ2-2 and V is TRBV6-2 or TRBV6-3; 10 bases are shared with TRBD2. CDR1 is MNHEY and CDR2 is SVGEGT in the germline V gene. Trimming at V came to 3 bases and at J to 3 bases, leaving 4 bases not matched to a gene. This CDR3 is 16 amino acids long. The CDR3 bases are TGTGCCAGCAGTTATATAGCGGGGGGCTACACCGGGGAGCTGTTTTTT. The encoded protein is CASSYIAGGYTGELFF.

This chain uses TRBV6-5 with TRBJ1-5, with a weak D call TRBD1 (6 bases). Germline values: CDR1 MNHEY, CDR2 SVGAGI. Deletions cut 7 bases from V and 5 bases from J, with 18 bases between. CDR3 length: 15 amino acids. CDR3 sequence reads: CASKQTGGGYQPQHF. For the CDR3, the DNA is TGTGCCAGCAAGCAGACAGGAGGGGGATATCAGCCCCAGCATTTT.

The chain has TRBV5-4 and TRBJ2-7; the D gene is possibly TRBD1 (5 bases). The CDR3 sequence is 13 residues long. Germline lookup yields CDR1 SGHNT and CDR2 YYREEE (reference sequence). Between the trimmed V and J ends, which lost 0 bases and 5 bases, there was a span of 9 bases. The CDR3, as DNA: TGTGCCAGCAGCTTGGCAGGGTCCGACGAGCAGTACTTC. Translating gives CASSLAGSDEQYF.

This clonotype was found a few times. The chain links TRBV29-1 to TRBJ1-2; D ambiguous. Trimming removed 6 bases at V and 6 bases at J, with 17 bases between. This CDR3 has 13 residues. Germline assignment: CDR1 SQVTM and CDR2 ANQGSEA. The CDR3 region has the DNA TGCAGCGTGCCCGCTACCGGGGTGGATGGCTACACCTTC. Protein: CSVPATGVDGYTF.

Many counts were recorded for this clonotype. V is TRBV7-6 and J is TRBJ2-1, with D perhaps TRBD2 (5 bases). CDR1 SGHVS and CDR2 FNYEAQ come from the germline V gene. V was cut by 2 bases and J by 6 bases, with 14 bases left in between. CDR3 length: 15 residues. CDR3 in amino acids: CASSLTPGMINEQFF. DNA for the CDR3: TGTGCCAGCAGCTTAACACCGGGGATGATCAATGAGCAGTTCTTC.

The table lists this clonotype with a count of one. The chain uses TRBV27 and TRBJ1-2, with TRBD1 as a possible D gene (5 bases). The V and J ends lost 4 bases and 4 bases respectively, with 10 bases between them. Germline V gene lookup returns CDR1 MNHEY and CDR2 SMNVEV (reference sequence). The CDR3 has 13 residues. Here the CDR3 reads CASSSQDGYGYTF. CDR3 bases: TGTGCCAGCAGTTCACAGGACGGCTATGGCTACACCTTC.

This clonotype was seen a handful of times. The chain links TRBV7-9 to TRBJ2-3; D not certain. Trimming left V 2 bases short and J 2 bases short, with 14 bases between. The germline V gene has CDR1 SEHNR and CDR2 FQNEAQ (reference sequence). This CDR3 has 16 residues. CDR3 DNA: TGTGCCAGCAGCTTAACATTTGGAACAGACACAGATACGCAGTATTTT. Encoded protein: CASSLTFGTDTDTQYF.

The chain joins TRBV20-1 to TRBJ1-4, with D possibly being TRBD1 (5 bases). Between the trimmed V and J ends, which lost 0 bases and 0 bases, there was a span of 11 bases. The CDR3 has 16 amino acids. Germline lookup yields CDR1 DFQATT and CDR2 SNEGSKA (reference sequence). CDR3 sequence reads: CSARDKQGPTNEKLFF. The CDR3 DNA follows: TGCAGTGCTAGAGATAAGCAGGGTCCAACTAATGAAAAACTGTTTTTT.

The J gene is TRBJ2-3, the V gene TRBV12-3 or TRBV12-4; D unclear. Trimming took off 1 base at V and 2 bases at J, with 13 bases between the two ends. The CDR3 has 16 residues. CDR3 nucleotide sequence: TGTGCCAGCAGTTTAGAGGCCAGGAGCCACACAGATACGCAGTATTTT. It yields the protein CASSLEARSHTDTQYF.